One sample yielded the 23 T cell receptor beta chains listed below, sequenced in a study of T cells in Graves' hyperthyroidism and ophthalmopathy. The TCR beta CDR3 regions underwent amplification using RNA transcripts as the source. First-round RT-PCR with HTBI primers amplified the TCR CDR3 region. TCRdb re-derived calls from the multiplex PCR reads in MiXCR, one entry per CDR3 protein. The sample has hundreds of thousands of distinct CDR3 sequences, around 15% seen once; the top ten hold roughly a tenth. Sequences were obtained from blood. All receptors derive from a woman aged 18 to 35 with Graves' hyperthyroidism.

This rearrangement joins TRBV15 to TRBJ1-1; tentative D call: TRBD1 (5 bases). The CDR3 contains 15 residues. Germline assignment: CDR1 LNHNV and CDR2 YYDKDF (reference sequence). V was clipped by 6 bases and J by 3 bases, with 17 bases between them. CDR3 nucleotides: TGTGCCACCAGAGGAGAGGGGAAAGGGGACACTGAAGCTTTCTTT. This encodes CATRGEGKGDTEAFF.

The rearrangement uses TRBV19 and TRBJ1-5; D remains ambiguous. The V gene lost 2 bases and the J gene lost 0 bases, with 11 bases spanning the gap. Germline CDR1 is LNHDA and CDR2 is SQIVND (reference sequence). The CDR3 is 16 residues long. The CDR3 sequence: CASSIFGSYSNQPQHF. The CDR3 DNA is TGTGCCAGTAGTATATTCGGCAGTTATAGCAATCAGCCCCAGCATTTT.

This clonotype has ten or more counts. The chain uses TRBV3-1 and TRBJ1-5, with unresolved D. The CDR3 is 14 residues long. With 6 bases removed from V and 6 bases from J, the gap between germline ends came to 15 bases. Germline V gene sequence: CDR1 LGHDT, CDR2 YNNKEL (reference sequence). The CDR3 nucleotides are TGTGCCAGCAGTCCCTGGGAGGGCAGTCAGCCCCAGCATTTT. Amino acid sequence: CASSPWEGSQPQHF.

This clonotype was recorded at least ten times. V is TRBV12-3 or TRBV12-4 and J is TRBJ1-4; the match to TRBD1 covers 9 bases. The CDR3 has 14 residues. Trimming took 7 bases from V and 8 from J; bases not matched to a gene: 8. The DNA for the CDR3 is TGTGCCAGCAACTTGGGACAGGGAGGGGAAAAACTGTTTTTT. Amino acids: CASNLGQGGEKLFF.

This clonotype was detected many times. The rearrangement joins TRBV13 to TRBJ1-1; 7 nucleotides align to TRBD1. Trimming took 0 bases from V and 0 from J; bases not matched to a gene: 7. Germline lookup yields CDR1 PRHDT and CDR2 FYEKMQ (reference sequence). The CDR3 covers 17 residues. The CDR3 sequence is CASSLGRGRRMNTEAFF. The CDR3 DNA reads as TGTGCCAGCAGCTTAGGAAGGGGGCGCAGGATGAACACTGAAGCTTTCTTT.

The rearrangement joins TRBV20-1 to TRBJ2-5; possibly TRBD2 for D (6 bases). Trimming removed 6 bases at V and 1 base at J, with 12 bases between. This CDR3 is built from 13 residues. The germline gives CDR1 DFQATT, CDR2 SNEGSKA (reference sequence). CDR3 nucleotide sequence: TGCAGTGCGCTGGACTACCCCCAAGAGACCCAGTACTTC. As protein: CSALDYPQETQYF.

This clonotype was counted only a few times. CDR3 DNA: TGTGCCAGCAGTTTTTCCGGGACAGGGGGGTACAATGAGCAGTTCTTC. Translating gives CASSFSGTGGYNEQFF. This chain joins TRBV6-2 or TRBV6-3 and TRBJ2-1, with 11 bases identical to TRBD1. Germline assignment: CDR1 MNHEY and CDR2 SVGEGT. After removal of 4 bases from V and 4 bases from J, the junction contained 6 bases not matched to a gene. The CDR3 is made up of 16 amino acids.

Ten or more counts support this clonotype. This chain links TRBV28 with TRBJ1-1; 10 nucleotides align to TRBD1. Germline V gene data show CDR1 as MDHEN and CDR2 as SYDVKM. This CDR3 region has 14 residues. Unmatched junction bases numbered 4, after V lost 5 bases and J lost 4 bases. The CDR3 coding sequence is TGTGCCAGCAGTCCTTGGGACAGGGGCACTGAAGCTTTCTTT. Translated, it gives CASSPWDRGTEAFF. The full variable domain, rest sourced from reference TRBV28 and TRBJ1-1, is DVKVTQSSRYLVKRTGEKVFLECVQDMDHENMFWYRQDPGLGLRLIYFSYDVKMKEKGDIPEGYSVSREKKERFSLILESASTNQTSMYLCASSPWDRGTEAFFGQGTRLTVV.

The chain has TRBV24-1 and TRBJ2-3; a possible D gene is TRBD1 (6 bases). The germline V gene encodes CDR1 KGHDR and CDR2 SFDVKD. CDR3 size: 15 residues. V lost 6 bases, J lost 0 bases, and 12 bases lay in between. This CDR3 reads CATSFGTTSTDTQYF. The DNA of the CDR3 is TGTGCCACCAGTTTCGGGACAACTAGCACAGATACGCAGTATTTT.

This clonotype was recorded many times. The chain uses TRBV4-3 and TRBJ2-1, with D uncertain. The CDR3 contains 13 residues. Germline values: CDR1 LGHNA, CDR2 YSLEER. Between the trimmed V and J ends, which lost 0 bases and 12 bases, there was a span of 12 bases. In DNA, the CDR3 is TGCGCCAGCAGCCAAGATACACTCCTCGGGCAGTTCTTC. It codes for CASSQDTLLGQFF.

This clonotype appeared many times. The chain joins TRBV11-2 to TRBJ2-7; D is undetermined. The germline CDR1 and CDR2 sequences are SGHAT and FQNNGV. V dropped 5 bases and J dropped 3 bases, with 8 bases sitting between them. The CDR3 loop spans 12 amino acids. The chain's CDR3 is CASSRVSYEQYF. As DNA, the CDR3 is TGTGCCAGCAGCCGGGTAAGCTACGAGCAGTACTTC.

A few counts support this clonotype. A much larger clone is a single base away; this may be a read error. It is likely a read error, because the conserved phenylalanine at the end of the CDR3 is missing. The chain employs TRBV11-3 and TRBJ1-1; TRBD1 aligns across 7 bases. Trimming removed 5 bases from V and 0 bases from J; junction bases left unmatched: 6. Germline V CDR1 and CDR2: SGHNT, YENEEA. The CDR3 covers 15 residues. The CDR3, as DNA: TGTGCCAGCAGCACCCACAGGGGACTGAACACTGAAGCTTTCCTT. It translates to CASSTHRGLNTEAFL.

The chain combines TRBV9 with TRBJ2-7; 9 bases align to TRBD2. Germline loops: CDR1 SGDLS, CDR2 YYNGEE. CDR3 length: 13 residues. Germline trimming cut 3 bases from V and 6 bases from J; bases unmatched to any gene: 4. The CDR3 reads CASSGGTSLEQYF. DNA of the CDR3: TGTGCCAGCAGCGGGGGGACTAGCCTCGAGCAGTACTTC.

This rearrangement joins TRBV27 to TRBJ2-7; 7 bases align to TRBD1. In germline, CDR1 is MNHEY, CDR2 SMNVEV (reference sequence). After removal of 0 bases from V and 0 bases from J, the junction contained 2 bases not matched to a gene. The CDR3 has 15 amino acids. The CDR3 reads CASSLSRDSSYEQYF. CDR3 coding DNA: TGTGCCAGCAGTTTATCAAGGGACAGCTCCTACGAGCAGTACTTC.

This clonotype was picked up many times. The chain recombines TRBV28 with TRBJ2-5; TRBD2 agrees at 7 bases. Trimming took 3 bases from V and 2 from J; bases not matched to a gene: 15. CDR3 size: 18 residues. Germline assignment: CDR1 MDHEN and CDR2 SYDVKM. The CDR3 sequence: CASSFRAGLASGQETQYF. The CDR3 DNA reads as TGTGCCAGCAGTTTCCGGGCCGGACTGGCTAGCGGACAAGAGACCCAGTACTTC.

The sample holds a few counts of this clonotype. J is TRBJ1-1 and V is TRBV28; 8 bases align to TRBD1. The germline V gene has CDR1 MDHEN and CDR2 SYDVKM. V gave up 3 bases and J gave up 2 bases; unmatched junction bases: 8. CDR3 size: 16 residues. This CDR3 is CASSFPTGDTNTEAFF. DNA for the CDR3: TGTGCCAGCAGTTTCCCGACAGGGGATACCAACACTGAAGCTTTCTTT.

This sequence joins TRBV6-6 and TRBJ2-1, with 8 bases lining up with TRBD1. Trimming took 2 bases from V and 14 from J; bases not matched to a gene: 11. Per the germline V gene, CDR1 is MNHNY and CDR2 is SVGAGI (reference sequence). This CDR3 region has 14 residues. CDR3 loop: CASSYGGTGLMEFF. CDR3 in DNA: TGTGCCAGCAGTTACGGTGGGACAGGATTAATGGAGTTCTTC.

To note about this clonotype: Its ends do not fully match the called genes, so a read error is possible. The chain has TRBV3-1 and TRBJ2-3; the D gene is possibly TRBD2 (6 bases). Germline assignment: CDR1 LGHDT and CDR2 YNNKEL (reference sequence). The CDR3 runs 20 residues. CDR3: CVSSHAGTVWGLLSTDTQYF. The CDR3 DNA reads TGTGTCAGCAGCCACGCCGGGACTGTCTGGGGCCTCCTCAGCACAGATACGCAGTATTTT.

Only a few counts were recorded for this clonotype. V is TRBV24-1 and J is TRBJ2-1; unclear D gene. The germline gives CDR1 KGHDR, CDR2 SFDVKD. The CDR3 covers 13 residues. V lost 0 bases and J 10 bases, leaving 9 bases between the germline ends. CDR3 residues: CATSDLVALEQFF. CDR3 sequence (DNA): TGTGCCACCAGTGATTTGGTAGCATTGGAGCAGTTCTTC.

The rearrangement joins TRBV5-4 to TRBJ2-7, with D possibly matching TRBD1 (5 bases). The CDR3 covers 14 residues. V dropped 4 bases and J dropped 5 bases, with 16 bases sitting between them. The V gene's germline CDR1 is SGHNT and CDR2 YYREEE (reference sequence). CDR3 coding DNA: TGTGCCAGCAGCCCGCAGGGCAGTAGAGACGAGCAGTACTTC. Amino acids: CASSPQGSRDEQYF. The whole variable domain, remainder taken from reference TRBV5-4 and TRBJ2-7, is ETGVTQSPTHLIKTRGQQVTLRCSSQSGHNTVSWYQQALGQGPQFIFQYYREEENGRGNFPPRFSGLQFPNYSSELNVNALELDDSALYLCASSPQGSRDEQYFGPGTRLTVT.

The chain couples TRBV20-1 to TRBJ2-1; the D gene could be TRBD1 or TRBD2 (5 bases each). Trimming left V 2 bases short and J 6 bases short, with 8 bases between. The CDR3 extends over 12 amino acids. Germline V gives CDR1 DFQATT, CDR2 SNEGSKA (reference sequence). The CDR3 loop is CSARQGVNEQFF. Written as DNA, the CDR3 is TGCAGTGCTAGACAGGGAGTCAATGAGCAGTTCTTC.

For this clonotype: A read error is possible here, since a much larger clone lies one base away. CDR3 nucleotide sequence: TGTACCACCAGCAGAGAGGTGACCTACGAGCAGTACTTC. It specifies CTTSREVTYEQYF. The chain couples TRBV15 to TRBJ2-7; D is unclear. The length of the CDR3 is 13 residues. Germline values: CDR1 LNHNV, CDR2 YYDKDF (reference sequence).

Only one count was recorded for this clonotype. A much larger clone differs from this one at a single base, so this may be a read error. This chain uses TRBV2 with TRBJ2-1, with TRBD2 matching over 16 bases. The V and J ends lost 8 bases and 7 bases, in that order; junction bases with no gene match: 5. Germline loops: CDR1 SNHLY, CDR2 FYNNEI. This CDR3 has 15 amino acids. The CDR3 DNA reads TGTGCCAGCGGGGGACTAGCGGGAGGGAGAAATGAGCAGTTCTTC. Protein product: CASGGLAGGRNEQFF.